Listed here are 30 T cell receptor beta chains from one sample, sequenced in a study of T cells in Graves' hyperthyroidism and ophthalmopathy. Amplification of TCR beta CDR3 regions used RNA as the template. In the first-round RT-PCR of the TCR CDR3, the HTBI primer set was used. TCRdb fed the multiplex PCR reads into MiXCR, producing one record per CDR3 protein. The data show some 650,000 distinct CDR3 sequences, about 16% seen once. Sequences were obtained from blood. These receptors came from a woman aged 40-49 years with Graves' ophthalmopathy.

V usage is TRBV9 and J usage is TRBJ2-1; weak D call: TRBD2 (5 bases). Germline CDR1 and CDR2: SGDLS and YYNGEE. V lost 4 bases, J lost 5 bases, and 22 bases lay in between. This CDR3 is 17 amino acids long. The CDR3 DNA follows: TGTGCCAGCAGCCCCCCTGAGGTTCTAGTCGGGGACAATGAGCAGTTCTTC. Encoded protein: CASSPPEVLVGDNEQFF. Together with reference TRBV9 and TRBJ2-1, the CDR3 gives the full variable domain: DSGVTQTPKHLITATGQRVTLRCSPRSGDLSVYWYQQSLDQGLQFLIQYYNGEERAKGNILERFSAQQFPDLHSELNLSSLELGDSALYFCASSPPEVLVGDNEQFFGPGTRLTVL.

This clonotype was detected ten times or more. V is TRBV6-1 and J is TRBJ1-2; 8 bases align to TRBD1. Germline CDR1 reads MNHNS; CDR2 reads SASEGT. V dropped 5 bases and J dropped 6; count of bases not matched to a gene: 5. This CDR3 region has 13 residues. CDR3 loop: CASSWDRTDGYTF. Written as DNA, the CDR3 is TGTGCCAGCAGTTGGGACAGGACAGATGGCTACACCTTC.

This clonotype showed up many times. CDR3 loop: CSATNLADSTDTQYF. Here the CDR3 DNA reads TGCAGTGCTACGAATCTAGCAGATAGCACAGATACGCAGTATTTT. The genes are TRBV20-1 and TRBJ2-3; tentatively, D is TRBD2 (5 bases). V was shortened by 4 bases and J by 0 bases, with 14 bases between the two germline ends. Germline CDR1 reads DFQATT; CDR2 reads SNEGSKA (reference sequence). CDR3 size: 15 residues.

This clonotype has just a few counts. CDR3 DNA: TGTGCCAGCTCACCACCGAGGGGGGCTACGAACCAAGAGACCCAGTACTTC. Encoded protein: CASSPPRGATNQETQYF. The V and J genes are TRBV18 and TRBJ2-5, with D perhaps assigned TRBD1 or TRBD2 (6 bases each). The CDR3 has 17 residues. Germline loops: CDR1 KGHSH, CDR2 LQKENI. Trimming shortened V by 0 bases and J by 0 bases, and 14 bases separated the two germline ends.

This clonotype has only a few counts. This chain connects TRBV18 to TRBJ2-5; 11 bases match TRBD1. V was pared by 0 bases and J by 4 bases, with 4 bases of the junction left unmatched. The CDR3 contains 16 residues. Germline CDR1 KGHSH, CDR2 LQKENI. The CDR3 reads CASSPPGTGGRETQYF. The CDR3 nucleotides read TGTGCCAGCTCACCACCCGGGACAGGGGGACGAGAGACCCAGTACTTC.

The J gene is TRBJ1-2, the V gene TRBV12-3 or TRBV12-4; D is uncertain. V lost 7 bases and J 5 bases, leaving 17 bases between the germline ends. This CDR3 is 14 amino acids long. Here the CDR3 reads CASTQGLESYGYTF. The CDR3 DNA reads as TGTGCCAGCACCCAAGGACTAGAGTCGTATGGCTACACCTTC.

The chain carries TRBV29-1 and TRBJ2-7; 10 bases align to TRBD2. This CDR3 is 13 amino acids long. Germline lookup yields CDR1 SQVTM and CDR2 ANQGSEA. The trim removed 5 bases at V and 0 bases at J, leaving 1 base unmatched. This chain's CDR3 is CSVQRGGSYEQYF. The CDR3, as DNA: TGCAGCGTTCAGCGGGGGGGCTCCTACGAGCAGTACTTC.

This clonotype was picked up many times. The gene calls are TRBV13 and TRBJ1-2; D is unresolved. Looked up from germline, CDR1 is PRHDT and CDR2 is FYEKMQ (reference sequence). Trimming shortened V by 0 bases and J by 0 bases, and 17 bases separated the two germline ends. This CDR3 contains 18 residues. In DNA, the CDR3 is TGTGCCAGCAGCTTAGGCTACGGAGACGCACAGACTAACTATGGCTACACCTTC. Translated, it gives CASSLGYGDAQTNYGYTF.

The chain couples TRBV5-8 to TRBJ1-1; D is unresolved. This CDR3 is built from 14 residues. Germline V gene sequence: CDR1 SGHTS, CDR2 YDEGEE. Trimming left V 4 bases short and J 3 bases short, with 13 bases between. CDR3: CASSVNLRDTEAFF. In DNA, the CDR3 is TGTGCCAGCAGCGTGAACCTGAGAGACACTGAAGCTTTCTTT. Filled out from reference TRBV5-8 and TRBJ1-1, the complete variable domain reads EAGVTQSPTHLIKTRGQQATLRCSPISGHTSVYWYQQALGLGLQFLLWYDEGEERNRGNFPPRFSGRQFPNYSSELNVNALELEDSALYLCASSVNLRDTEAFFGQGTRLTVV.

This clonotype was recorded a few times. The DNA of the CDR3 is TGCAGCTCCCAGGGTCGCGGGAGGACTTCCTACAATGAGCAGTTCTTC. Its protein is CSSQGRGRTSYNEQFF. This chain uses TRBV20-1 with TRBJ2-1, with 8 bases identical to TRBD2. Germline loops: CDR1 DFQATT, CDR2 SNEGSKA (reference sequence). The CDR3 spans 16 residues.

This clonotype appeared a few times. V and J are TRBV2 and TRBJ2-3, with D uncertain. The CDR3 has 12 amino acids. V shed 1 base and J shed 14 bases, with 13 bases lying between them. Germline values: CDR1 SNHLY, CDR2 FYNNEI. CDR3 bases: TGTGCCAGCAGTGAAGTACCGGTAGGCGGGTATTTT. Translation: CASSEVPVGGYF.

In DNA form, the CDR3 reads TGTGCCAGCAGCCGCACAGGGGATGGGACAGATACGCAGTATTTT. Protein product: CASSRTGDGTDTQYF. The rearrangement uses TRBV4-2 and TRBJ2-3; TRBD1 aligns across 7 bases. This CDR3 contains 15 residues. Germline-derived CDR1 and CDR2 are LGHNA and YNFKEQ. Germline trimming cut 4 bases from V and 3 bases from J; bases unmatched to any gene: 7.

At least ten counts were recorded for this clonotype. The chain links TRBV14 to TRBJ2-1; 11 bases are shared with TRBD1. Looked up from germline, CDR1 is SGHDN and CDR2 is FVKESK. This CDR3 has 15 residues. V trimming: 3 bases; J trimming: 8 bases; junction bases outside the gene matches: 6. The CDR3 region is CASSQPGQGAYEQFF. The CDR3 coding sequence is TGTGCCAGCAGCCAGCCCGGACAGGGGGCCTATGAGCAGTTCTTC.

This clonotype was seen repeatedly, ten times or more. The chain combines TRBV10-3 with TRBJ2-3; possible D gene TRBD1, 6 bases. Germline loops: CDR1 ENHRY, CDR2 SYGVKD. Trimming took 6 bases from V and 2 from J, leaving 9 bases between them. The CDR3 is made up of 13 amino acids. The chain's CDR3 is CAIRGAPTDTQYF. CDR3 nucleotides: TGTGCCATCAGGGGGGCACCCACAGATACGCAGTATTTT.

The chain uses TRBV2 and TRBJ1-5, with D possibly being TRBD1 (5 bases). The CDR3 length is 15 residues. CDR1 is SNHLY, CDR2 FYNNEI, per germline. V lost 7 bases and J 4 bases, leaving 17 bases between the germline ends. In DNA form, the CDR3 reads TGTGCCAGCAAGGCGGTTGGGGGGATAAATCAGCCCCAGCATTTT. This gives the protein CASKAVGGINQPQHF.

This clonotype was counted a few times. V and J are TRBV2 and TRBJ1-1; the match to TRBD1 covers 8 bases. With 7 bases clipped from V and 11 bases from J, the junction kept 12 bases outside the gene matches. CDR3 size: 13 residues. Germline V gene sequence: CDR1 SNHLY, CDR2 FYNNEI. In DNA, the CDR3 is TGTGCCAGCACTCCCGCAGGGGGCGGGGAGGCTTTCTTT. It is translated as CASTPAGGGEAFF.

In regard to this clonotype: A read error may account for a junction end that differs from germline. V usage is TRBV29-1 and J usage is TRBJ2-5; D is unresolved. This CDR3 region has 11 residues. The germline V gene has CDR1 SQVTM and CDR2 ANQGSEA. CDR3: CSGGYQQTQYF. The CDR3 DNA reads TGCAGCGGGGGTTACCAACAGACCCAGTACTTC.

This clonotype was counted many times. J is TRBJ2-5 and V is TRBV2; D might be TRBD2 (6 bases). This CDR3 is built from 12 residues. The V end was cut by 8 bases, the J end by 4 bases, with 11 bases between. Per the germline V gene, CDR1 is SNHLY and CDR2 is FYNNEI. The CDR3 bases are TGTGCCAGCGGAGGGTTGGGAGAGACCCAGTACTTC. Residues: CASGGLGETQYF.

Many counts were recorded for this clonotype. Mismatch with germline at one junction end may stem from a read error. This chain links TRBV3-1 with TRBJ2-2; D not resolved. CDR1 and CDR2 from the germline V gene are LGHDT and YNNKEL (reference sequence). The CDR3 sequence is 12 residues long. DNA of the CDR3: TGTGCCAGCAGCCAAGACACCAGGGAGCTGTTTTTT. Amino acids: CASSQDTRELFF.

This clonotype was recorded a few times. The V and J genes are TRBV19 and TRBJ1-1, with TRBD1 identical over 8 bases. V shed 11 bases and J 3 bases; nucleotides not matched to a gene: 8. CDR1 and CDR2 from the germline V gene are LNHDA and SQIVND (reference sequence). This CDR3 has 13 amino acids. The chain's CDR3 is CACSAGGYTEAFF. The CDR3 DNA is TGTGCCTGTTCGGCAGGGGGCTACACTGAAGCTTTCTTT.

This clonotype came up many times. V usage is TRBV12-3 or TRBV12-4 and J usage is TRBJ2-4; no firm D call. With 3 bases removed from V and 6 bases from J, the gap between germline ends came to 6 bases. The CDR3 is 12 amino acids. The CDR3: CASSLWGNIQYF. The DNA of the CDR3 is TGTGCCAGCAGTTTGTGGGGAAACATTCAGTACTTC.

This clonotype has ten or more counts. The chain employs TRBV4-1 and TRBJ1-1, with a possible D match to TRBD1 (5 bases). The CDR3 covers 13 residues. Germline V gene sequence: CDR1 MGHRA, CDR2 YSYEKL. Trimming left V 2 bases short and J 7 bases short, with 11 bases between. The CDR3 reads CASSQLPGLEAFF. The DNA of the CDR3 is TGCGCCAGCAGCCAATTACCGGGACTTGAAGCTTTCTTT.

The chain couples TRBV20-1 to TRBJ2-7; no firm D call. Trimming left V 2 bases short and J 6 bases short, with 11 bases between. The CDR3 runs to 12 residues. Germline CDR1 DFQATT, CDR2 SNEGSKA (reference sequence). Written as DNA, the CDR3 is TGCAGTGCTAGAAACGTCGGCAGCGAGCAGTACTTC. Translated: CSARNVGSEQYF.

This clonotype was picked up many times. The chain employs TRBV20-1 and TRBJ2-4, with unresolved D. Germline CDR1 reads DFQATT; CDR2 reads SNEGSKA (reference sequence). This CDR3 is built from 15 residues. Trimming removed 0 bases at V and 3 bases at J, with 12 bases between. The DNA of the CDR3 is TGCAGTGCTAGAGACCACACGTGGGTCAAAAACATTCAGTACTTC. This sequence encodes CSARDHTWVKNIQYF.

The chain carries TRBV9 and TRBJ2-7, with 9 bases identical to TRBD1. The V and J ends lost 2 bases and 3 bases, in that order; junction bases with no gene match: 9. This CDR3 spans 16 amino acids. CDR1 is SGDLS, CDR2 YYNGEE, per germline. CDR3 sequence: CASSVGSGTGIYEQYF. For the CDR3, the DNA is TGTGCCAGCAGCGTCGGGTCCGGGACAGGGATCTACGAGCAGTACTTC.

This clonotype was observed a few times. This chain connects TRBV4-1 to TRBJ2-5; 8 nucleotides match TRBD2. The CDR3 runs 15 residues. Germline CDR1 is MGHRA and CDR2 is YSYEKL. V was pared by 2 bases and J by 2 bases, with 4 bases of the junction left unmatched. CDR3: CASSQPAGEQETQYF. CDR3 bases: TGCGCCAGCAGCCAACCAGCGGGGGAGCAAGAGACCCAGTACTTC.

V and J are TRBV7-2 and TRBJ1-1; weak D call: TRBD1 (5 bases). The CDR3 sequence is 18 residues long. The V end lost 2 bases, the J end lost 4 bases, and 23 bases lay between the germline ends. CDR1 and CDR2 from the germline V gene are SGHTA and FQGNSA. The CDR3 region is CASSLTRAGRRIFTEAFF. The DNA of the CDR3 is TGTGCCAGCAGCTTAACGAGGGCAGGGAGGCGTATTTTCACTGAAGCTTTCTTT.

J is TRBJ2-7 and V is TRBV5-1; 7 nucleotides line up with TRBD1. Germline assignment: CDR1 SGHRS and CDR2 YFSETQ. The CDR3 sequence is 15 residues long. After removal of 4 bases from V and 0 bases from J, the junction contained 7 bases not matched to a gene. The CDR3 protein is CASSDGTAYSYEQYF. The DNA for the CDR3 is TGCGCCAGCAGCGACGGGACAGCGTACTCCTACGAGCAGTACTTC.

The chain joins TRBV7-6 to TRBJ1-2; D not certain. CDR1 and CDR2 from the germline V gene are SGHVS and FNYEAQ. V was shortened by 1 base and J by 4 bases, with 13 bases between the two germline ends. The CDR3 has 15 amino acids. The CDR3 sequence is CASSLEQNSLYGYTF. CDR3 bases: TGTGCCAGCAGCTTAGAACAGAACTCCCTCTATGGCTACACCTTC.

This clonotype occurred many times. The CDR3 loop reads CASRRTSGGETQYF. The CDR3 nucleotides are TGTGCCAGCAGACGGACTAGCGGGGGAGAGACCCAGTACTTC. The chain uses TRBV2 and TRBJ2-5; TRBD2 agrees at 13 bases. CDR1 is SNHLY, CDR2 FYNNEI, per germline. Losses at the gene ends were 6 bases for V and 4 bases for J; bases not matched to a gene: 2. This CDR3 is built from 14 residues.